There are a few counts of the clone carrying this T cell receptor (beta chain). TCRdb redid the calling of the 5' RACE reads with MiXCR, one entry per CDR3 protein. The sample records over 45,000 distinct CDR3 sequences, approximately 26% being singletons. Treg sorting used a CD4+CD25+CD127-/low gate. The CDR3 has 11 residues. V was pared by 3 bases and J by 14 bases, with 13 bases between. The material sequenced was tumor-infiltrating Tregs sorted from the breast tumor. The chain employs TRBV12-3 or TRBV12-4 and TRBJ2-5; D uncertain. The origin of this receptor is a female donor with breast cancer. The CDR3 protein is CASSLGTKSYF. CDR3 nucleotide sequence: TGTGCCAGCAGTTTGGGAACAAAGTCATACTTC.